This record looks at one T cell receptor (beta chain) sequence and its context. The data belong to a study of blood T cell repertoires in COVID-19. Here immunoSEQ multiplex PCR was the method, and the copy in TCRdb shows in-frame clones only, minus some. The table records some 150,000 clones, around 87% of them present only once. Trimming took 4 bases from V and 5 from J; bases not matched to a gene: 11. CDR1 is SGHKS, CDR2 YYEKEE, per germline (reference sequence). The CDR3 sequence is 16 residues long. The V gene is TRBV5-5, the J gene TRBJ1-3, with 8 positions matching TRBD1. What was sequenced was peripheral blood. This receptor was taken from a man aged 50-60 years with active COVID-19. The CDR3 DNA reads TGTGCCAGCAGCCCGCCCGGGACAGGAAGGAGAAACACCATATATTTT. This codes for CASSPPGTGRRNTIYF.